The clone carrying this TCR beta chain was detected ten times or more. Its antigen is currently unknown. TCRdb reprocessed the reads with MiXCR, giving one entry per CDR3 protein. The sample lists around 260,000 distinct CDR3 sequences; approximately 9% were seen once. Germline V gives CDR1 SGHTA, CDR2 FQGNSA. This CDR3 is built from 18 residues. V was clipped by 2 bases and J by 4 bases, with 23 bases between them. The source of the sample is a study of T cell repertoires in cytomegalovirus infection. On the study more broadly: Public TCR beta signatures provided an indication of both CMV infection and a matching HLA type. General study findings and limits: Carriage of CMV together with the relevant HLA was identifiable through cumulative public TCR beta family frequency. CMV-specific HLA-C-restricted TCR beta clonotypes dominated the ex vivo response.

The sample consisted of PBMCs. The source is a human donor in good health (CMV status not recorded). Some clones in this sample may be carry-over from other donors' samples. The chain carries TRBV7-2 and TRBJ1-2; possibly TRBD1 for D (5 bases). CDR3 in DNA: TGTGCCAGCAGCTTATCACGTCTTGCCCGGGACGCCTTCTATGGCTACACCTTC. It translates to CASSLSRLARDAFYGYTF.